Given below is one TCR beta chain in context. The antigen remains unidentified. The sample comes from a study of OX40 agonist ivuxolimab in advanced cancers. Data came from immunoSEQ multiplex PCR; TCRdb stores just in-frame clones and leaves some out. The table has some 55,000 clones, more than 70% seen once. Study findings and constraints: Partial responders receiving 0.1-3.0 mg/kg showed among the lowest clonal expansion.

Germline assignment: CDR1 SGHAT and CDR2 FQNNGV. V trimming: 1 base; J trimming: 6 bases; junction bases outside the gene matches: 3. This CDR3 is built from 14 residues. This receptor was identified in an adult with an advanced solid tumor such as melanoma, head and neck, liver or kidney cancer. The chain has TRBV11-2 and TRBJ1-5; 7 nucleotides agree with TRBD1. The sequencing used CD4+ or CD8+ T cells sorted from blood, collected in a trial of the OX40 agonist ivuxolimab. DNA for the CDR3: TGTGCCAGCAGCTTAGGAGCAGGGGGTCAGCCCCAGCATTTT. As protein: CASSLGAGGQPQHF.